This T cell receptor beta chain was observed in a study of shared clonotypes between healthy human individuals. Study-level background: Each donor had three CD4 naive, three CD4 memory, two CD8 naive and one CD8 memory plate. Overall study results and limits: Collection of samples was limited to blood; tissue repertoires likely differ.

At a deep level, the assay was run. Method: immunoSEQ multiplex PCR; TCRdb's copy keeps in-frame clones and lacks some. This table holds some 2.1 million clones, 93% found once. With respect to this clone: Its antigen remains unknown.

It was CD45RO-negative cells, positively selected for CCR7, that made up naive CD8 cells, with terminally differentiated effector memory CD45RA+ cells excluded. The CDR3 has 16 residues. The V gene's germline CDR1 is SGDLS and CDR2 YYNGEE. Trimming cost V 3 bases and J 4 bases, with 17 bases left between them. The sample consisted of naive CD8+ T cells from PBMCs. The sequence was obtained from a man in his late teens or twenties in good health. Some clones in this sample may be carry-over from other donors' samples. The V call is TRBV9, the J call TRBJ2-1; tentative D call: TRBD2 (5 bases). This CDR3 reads CASSAKLGPLYNEQFF. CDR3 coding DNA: TGTGCCAGCAGCGCAAAACTAGGGCCCTTATACAATGAGCAGTTCTTC. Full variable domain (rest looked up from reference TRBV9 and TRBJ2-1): DSGVTQTPKHLITATGQRVTLRCSPRSGDLSVYWYQQSLDQGLQFLIQYYNGEERAKGNILERFSAQQFPDLHSELNLSSLELGDSALYFCASSAKLGPLYNEQFFGPGTRLTVL.